These 14 T cell receptor beta chains share one sample of origin, sequenced in a study of cytomegalovirus exposure and HLA in healthy donors. The method was immunoSEQ multiplex PCR; TCRdb's version includes in-frame clones alone and lacks a portion of them. The sample shows over 150,000 clones, about nine tenths of them seen only once. Sequences were obtained from PBMCs. Receptors originate from a woman aged 18-29 years in good health and CMV-seropositive.

This chain joins TRBV19 and TRBJ2-1; the D is unclear. This CDR3 has 13 amino acids. Trimming removed 3 bases at V and 6 bases at J, with 9 bases between. Germline V gene lookup returns CDR1 LNHDA and CDR2 SQIVND (reference sequence). CDR3 protein: CASSISVSNEQFF. CDR3 in DNA: TGTGCCAGTAGTATTTCGGTCTCCAATGAGCAGTTCTTC.

CDR3 nucleotides: TGTGCCAGTAGTCCCCGGGACAGTCGATCCGGCGAGCAGTACTTC. Residues: CASSPRDSRSGEQYF. The chain has TRBV19 and TRBJ2-7; 7 bases are a match to TRBD1. Germline trimming cut 5 bases from V and 6 bases from J; bases unmatched to any gene: 13. The germline gives CDR1 LNHDA, CDR2 SQIVND (reference sequence). This CDR3 has 15 residues.

This clone was recorded once. The V call is TRBV25-1, the J call TRBJ1-1, with D unclear. CDR1 MGHDK and CDR2 SYGVNS come from the germline V gene. This CDR3 has 14 residues. Trimming took off 2 bases at V and 3 bases at J, with 10 bases between the two ends. CDR3 amino acids: CASSERWADTEAFF. CDR3 coding DNA: TGTGCCAGCAGTGAACGGTGGGCAGACACTGAAGCTTTCTTT. The full variable domain, completed using reference TRBV25-1 and TRBJ1-1, is EADIYQTPRYLVIGTGKKITLECSQTMGHDKMYWYQQDPGMELHLIHYSYGVNSTEKGDLSSESTVSRIRTEHFPLTLESARPSHTSQYLCASSERWADTEAFFGQGTRLTVV.

V and J are TRBV27 and TRBJ1-2; the D is unclear. Trimming stripped 0 bases from V and 3 bases from J, with 8 bases between. CDR3 length: 14 amino acids. Per the germline V gene, CDR1 is MNHEY and CDR2 is SMNVEV (reference sequence). In DNA, the CDR3 is TGTGCCAGCAGTTTATCGATCACTGACTATGGCTACACCTTC. Residues: CASSLSITDYGYTF.

The V call is TRBV6-5, the J call TRBJ1-2; TRBD1 might be the D (6 bases). Germline CDR1 is MNHEY and CDR2 is SVGAGI. CDR3 length: 15 residues. The V gene lost 6 bases and the J gene lost 8 bases, with 22 bases spanning the gap. The CDR3: CASRAQQGGGSGYTF. The CDR3 nucleotides are TGTGCCAGCAGGGCGCAACAAGGGGGTGGTAGCGGCTACACCTTC.

The chain links TRBV9 to TRBJ1-2, with 7 bases identical to TRBD1. Germline values: CDR1 SGDLS, CDR2 YYNGEE. The CDR3 is 12 amino acids. After removal of 3 bases from V and 8 bases from J, the junction contained 4 bases not matched to a gene. In DNA form, the CDR3 reads TGTGCCAGCAGCGAGACAGGGATCGGCTACACCTTC. Translating it yields CASSETGIGYTF.

The chain joins TRBV29-1 to TRBJ1-5; D not resolved. Germline V lookup: CDR1 SQVTM, CDR2 ANQGSEA. The V gene lost 4 bases and the J gene lost 0 bases, with 13 bases spanning the gap. The CDR3 extends over 15 amino acids. CDR3 sequence (DNA): TGCAGCGTTGTACCGGGTGATAATAGCAATCAGCCCCAGCATTTT. It translates to CSVVPGDNSNQPQHF.

CDR3 sequence (DNA): TGTGCCAGCATCGGACAGGGGACTGAGTCGAACACTGAAGCTTTCTTT. Translated: CASIGQGTESNTEAFF. The chain uses TRBV28 and TRBJ1-1, with 9 bases lining up with TRBD1. Germline CDR1 is MDHEN and CDR2 is SYDVKM. The CDR3 contains 16 residues. J gave up 1 base and V 7 bases, and 10 bases lay outside the gene matches.

The genes are TRBV18 and TRBJ2-7; perhaps TRBD1 as D (6 bases). CDR3 length: 14 amino acids. The V gene's germline CDR1 is KGHSH and CDR2 LQKENI. The germline V and J ends were trimmed by 4 bases and 0 bases, with 10 bases remaining between them. The CDR3 is CASSRDIDSYEQYF. The CDR3 DNA reads as TGTGCCAGCTCACGGGACATCGACTCCTACGAGCAGTACTTC.

The gene calls are TRBV7-3 and TRBJ1-4; 9 bases are a match to TRBD1. The junction had 10 bases not matched to a gene; V was cut back by 2 bases and J by 3 bases. Looked up from germline, CDR1 is SGHTA and CDR2 is FQGTGA. The CDR3 spans 18 residues. The CDR3 DNA reads TGTGCCAGCAGCTTACCCCGGGGACAGGGATCGGCTAATGAAAAACTGTTTTTT. Translating it yields CASSLPRGQGSANEKLFF. Drawing the rest from reference TRBV7-3 and TRBJ1-4, the complete variable domain is GAGVSQTPSNKVTEKGKYVELRCDPISGHTALYWYRQSLGQGPEFLIYFQGTGAADDSGLPNDRFFAVRPEGSVSTLKIQRTERGDSAVYLCASSLPRGQGSANEKLFFGSGTQLSVL.

This chain connects TRBV13 to TRBJ2-1, with D uncertain. The CDR3 runs 13 residues. The ends were cut back, 8 bases at V and 8 bases at J, with 16 bases in the middle. In germline, CDR1 is PRHDT, CDR2 FYEKMQ (reference sequence). CDR3 DNA: TGTGCCAGCCGGTTCCCCCCGGTAGATGAGCAGTTCTTC. Translation gives CASRFPPVDEQFF. The variable domain in full, completed from reference TRBV13 and TRBJ2-1, reads AAGVIQSPRHLIKEKRETATLKCYPIPRHDTVYWYQQGPGQDPQFLISFYEKMQSDKGSIPDRFSAQQFSDYHSELNMSSLELGDSALYFCASRFPPVDEQFFGPGTRLTVL.

V usage is TRBV2 and J usage is TRBJ2-1; 13 bases agree with TRBD2. Trimming removed 2 bases from V and 8 bases from J; junction bases left unmatched: 6. Germline loops: CDR1 SNHLY, CDR2 FYNNEI. This CDR3 contains 16 residues. The CDR3 nucleotides read TGTGCCAGCAGTGAATTGGGACTAGCGGGAAGCGATGAGCAGTTCTTC. The encoded protein is CASSELGLAGSDEQFF.

The gene calls are TRBV2 and TRBJ2-5; 14 positions agree with TRBD2. With 10 bases clipped from V and 3 bases from J, the junction kept 16 bases outside the gene matches. The CDR3 has 18 amino acids. Germline CDR1 reads SNHLY; CDR2 reads FYNNEI. CDR3 amino acids: CATNPWGTSGGAEETQYF. In DNA form, the CDR3 reads TGTGCCACCAACCCCTGGGGGACTAGCGGGGGTGCCGAAGAGACCCAGTACTTC.

The chain couples TRBV4-1 to TRBJ2-5; 9 nucleotides line up with TRBD1. The CDR3 consists of 15 residues. Germline CDR1 MGHRA, CDR2 YSYEKL. Trimming at V came to 4 bases and at J to 4 bases, leaving 7 bases not matched to a gene. CDR3 nucleotide sequence: TGCGCCAGCAGCCTAACGGGACAGGGAACAGAGACCCAGTACTTC. This translates into CASSLTGQGTETQYF.